Below, 2 T cell receptor beta chains from the same sample are listed, as sequenced in a study of blood T cell repertoires in COVID-19. The table came from immunoSEQ multiplex PCR; TCRdb's copy has only in-frame clones and leaves some out. Among 100,000 to 150,000 clones listed, approximately 86% were seen once. Sequencing was done on a sample of peripheral blood. These TCRs come from a woman in her seventies with COVID-19, enrolled during active disease.

This clone is a singleton in its sample. The chain uses TRBV4-1 and TRBJ2-2; D is unresolved. CDR3 length: 13 amino acids. Germline V gives CDR1 MGHRA, CDR2 YSYEKL. Trimming took 4 bases from V and 3 from J, leaving 6 bases between them. The CDR3 DNA follows: TGCGCCAGCAGCCCACAGTACACCGGGGAGCTGTTTTTT. Translated, it gives CASSPQYTGELFF.

V and J are TRBV18 and TRBJ1-5; D call uncertain. The CDR3 consists of 13 residues. Germline V lookup: CDR1 KGHSH, CDR2 LQKENI. The germline V and J ends were trimmed by 6 bases and 4 bases, with 10 bases remaining between them. CDR3 coding DNA: TGTGCCAGCTCGGCCCTAGAGAATCAGCCCCAGCATTTT. Translation gives CASSALENQPQHF.